The 19 T cell receptor beta chains below all came from one sample that was sequenced in a study of blood T cell repertoires in COVID-19 (dated by TCRdb to about 2020). Libraries were made using the immunoSEQ multiplex PCR assay. Here the immuneACCESS table is served through TCRdb, limited to in-frame sequences with V and J called. Missing clones are a known gap in these copies; in checked studies unresolved V genes cover under half, and the rest lacks a known reason. In all, the sample holds hundreds of thousands of clones, and approximately 80% of those were seen once. Together, the top ten hold roughly 8.6% of the sample. Sequenced sample: peripheral blood. The receptors were gathered from a human donor in a cohort sampled during active COVID-19.

The chain recombines TRBV4-1 with TRBJ2-5; D ambiguous. The CDR3 has 15 residues. Per germline, CDR1 MGHRA and CDR2 YSYEKL. With 1 base removed from V and 1 base from J, the gap between germline ends came to 10 bases. DNA of the CDR3: TGCGCCAGCAGCCAAGTGCTACAGCCCCAAGAGACCCAGTACTTC. This translates into CASSQVLQPQETQYF.

This chain joins TRBV29-1 and TRBJ2-3; weak D call: TRBD2 (6 bases). Germline V gene lookup returns CDR1 SQVTM and CDR2 ANQGSEA. This CDR3 is 14 amino acids long. V was cut by 7 bases and J by 0 bases, with 14 bases left in between. The CDR3 DNA reads as TGCAGCGCTCGGAGGGGCCCAAGCACAGATACGCAGTATTTT. This translates into CSARRGPSTDTQYF.

The rearrangement links TRBV18 to TRBJ2-5; no definite D call. V lost 2 bases and J 0 bases, leaving 7 bases between the germline ends. Germline-derived CDR1 and CDR2 are KGHSH and LQKENI. The CDR3 is 14 amino acids. In DNA form, the CDR3 reads TGTGCCAGCTCACCAGAGCTCAACCAAGAGACCCAGTACTTC. Its translation: CASSPELNQETQYF. Combining the CDR3 with reference TRBV18 and TRBJ2-5 gives the whole variable domain NAGVMQNPRHLVRRRGQEARLRCSPMKGHSHVYWYRQLPEEGLKFMVYLQKENIIDESGMPKERFSAEFPKEGPSILRIQQVVRGDSAAYFCASSPELNQETQYFGPGTRLLVL.

The V gene is TRBV7-9, the J gene TRBJ2-7; 8 nucleotides match TRBD1. The length of the CDR3 is 14 residues. Germline CDR1 and CDR2: SEHNR and FQNEAQ (reference sequence). V dropped 8 bases and J dropped 0; count of bases not matched to a gene: 6. This CDR3 reads CASVGTGVSYEQYF. CDR3 coding DNA: TGTGCCAGCGTGGGGACAGGAGTCTCCTACGAGCAGTACTTC.

This clone was counted a single time. V and J are TRBV5-1 and TRBJ2-3; 7 nucleotides line up with TRBD1. CDR3 length equals 17 residues. Trimming at V came to 2 bases and at J to 2 bases, leaving 11 bases not matched to a gene. Germline V gene lookup returns CDR1 SGHRS and CDR2 YFSETQ. Here the CDR3 reads CASSFLGAGGITDTQYF. The CDR3 region has the DNA TGCGCCAGCAGCTTTTTGGGGGCAGGGGGAATCACAGATACGCAGTATTTT.

The V call is TRBV7-9, the J call TRBJ2-7, with D possibly TRBD2 on 5 matching bases. The germline V gene has CDR1 SEHNR and CDR2 FQNEAQ (reference sequence). The CDR3 extends over 14 amino acids. The V end was cut by 7 bases, the J end by 1 base, with 14 bases between. CDR3 region: CASTLEGVSYEQYF. Here the CDR3 DNA reads TGTGCCAGCACCCTCGAGGGAGTTTCCTACGAGCAGTACTTC.

Only one count was recorded for this clone. The V call is TRBV6-5, the J call TRBJ2-6; D call uncertain. Looked up from germline, CDR1 is MNHEY and CDR2 is SVGAGI. This CDR3 is built from 13 residues. V lost 6 bases, J lost 2 bases, and 5 bases lay in between. This CDR3 is CASREAGANVLTF. The DNA of the CDR3 is TGTGCCAGCAGAGAGGCTGGGGCCAACGTCCTGACTTTC.

This clone was recorded a few times. V usage is TRBV2 and J usage is TRBJ2-3; 8 nucleotides agree with TRBD2. This CDR3 contains 16 residues. V was pared by 4 bases and J by 2 bases, with 8 bases of the junction left unmatched. Germline lookup yields CDR1 SNHLY and CDR2 FYNNEI. CDR3 bases: TGTGCCAGCAGTGCGCAGACTAGCGTGTACACAGATACGCAGTATTTT. The encoded protein is CASSAQTSVYTDTQYF.

Notes on this clone: A read error may produce the germline difference seen at one junction end. CDR3 nucleotides: TGTGCCAGCAGCTATACTAGCGGGAGCAGAGATACGCAGTATTTT. Its translation: CASSYTSGSRDTQYF. The chain couples TRBV7-3 to TRBJ2-3; 11 bases map to TRBD2. The CDR3 contains 15 residues. Per germline, CDR1 SGHTA and CDR2 FQGTGA.

The gene calls are TRBV18 and TRBJ1-4; 10 bases line up with TRBD1. Germline lookup yields CDR1 KGHSH and CDR2 LQKENI. V lost 4 bases and J lost 8; bases outside the gene matches: 4. The CDR3 loop spans 14 amino acids. CDR3 region: CASSLGQGREKLFF. The CDR3 DNA sequence: TGTGCCAGCTCACTGGGACAGGGGAGAGAAAAACTGTTTTTT.

The V gene is TRBV7-9, the J gene TRBJ2-7, with a tentative D call TRBD1 (6 bases). The CDR3 length is 14 residues. The germline V and J ends were trimmed by 4 bases and 3 bases, with 13 bases remaining between them. Germline V gives CDR1 SEHNR, CDR2 FQNEAQ (reference sequence). CDR3 sequence (DNA): TGTGCCAGCAGCTCAGGGGCGCGAGTCTACGAGCAGTACTTC. It codes for CASSSGARVYEQYF.

The CDR3 region is CASSFASGGARETQYF. The DNA of the CDR3 is TGTGCCAGTAGTTTCGCTAGCGGGGGGGCCCGGGAGACCCAGTACTTC. V and J are TRBV19 and TRBJ2-5; 12 bases agree with TRBD2. Germline CDR1 is LNHDA and CDR2 is SQIVND (reference sequence). V shed 5 bases, J shed 5 bases, and the junction held 9 bases outside the gene matches. The CDR3 extends over 16 amino acids.

This clone was seen only a few times. The chain employs TRBV11-2 and TRBJ1-6; D is ambiguous. Germline CDR1 reads SGHAT; CDR2 reads FQNNGV. The CDR3 runs to 17 residues. V was shortened by 2 bases and J by 0 bases, with 11 bases between the two germline ends. The CDR3: CASSLTRGSSYNSPLHF. CDR3 coding DNA: TGTGCCAGCAGCTTAACGCGCGGGAGCTCCTATAATTCACCCCTCCACTTT.

The rearrangement uses TRBV7-9 and TRBJ2-3, with D possibly being TRBD1 (7 bases). The CDR3 covers 15 residues. The ends were cut back, 4 bases at V and 0 bases at J, with 11 bases in the middle. Germline lookup yields CDR1 SEHNR and CDR2 FQNEAQ (reference sequence). CDR3 nucleotide sequence: TGTGCCAGCAGCTCGACAGGGACTAGCACAGATACGCAGTATTTT. This translates into CASSSTGTSTDTQYF.

The V gene is TRBV12-3 or TRBV12-4, the J gene TRBJ2-3; perhaps TRBD1 as D (6 bases). The CDR3 loop spans 13 amino acids. Trimming took 7 bases from V and 4 from J, leaving 12 bases between them. The CDR3 sequence: CASTPEGADTQYF. The CDR3 coding sequence is TGTGCCAGCACTCCTGAGGGGGCAGATACGCAGTATTTT.

The rearrangement links TRBV18 to TRBJ2-5, with TRBD2 identical over 14 bases. The junction had 2 bases not matched to a gene; V was cut back by 6 bases and J by 2 bases. CDR1 KGHSH and CDR2 LQKENI come from the germline V gene. The CDR3 is made up of 15 amino acids. The CDR3 here is CASSGTSGSQETQYF. The CDR3 coding sequence is TGTGCCAGCTCCGGGACTAGCGGGAGTCAAGAGACCCAGTACTTC.

V gene TRBV27 combines with J gene TRBJ2-1, with TRBD2 identical over 9 bases. The CDR3 covers 16 residues. CDR1 and CDR2 (germline): MNHEY, SMNVEV (reference sequence). V lost 6 bases, J lost 4 bases, and 10 bases stayed unmatched. CDR3 nucleotides: TGTGCCAGCAGGGGGGGAGGGCTAGCGGGATACAATGAGCAGTTCTTC. Translated: CASRGGGLAGYNEQFF.

The chain recombines TRBV19 with TRBJ1-2, with 7 nucleotides matching TRBD1. There are 14 residues in the CDR3. Trimming took 5 bases from V and 5 from J; bases not matched to a gene: 8. Per germline, CDR1 LNHDA and CDR2 SQIVND (reference sequence). This chain's CDR3 is CASSVLNRGYGYTF. CDR3 sequence (DNA): TGTGCCAGTAGTGTACTCAACAGGGGTTATGGCTACACCTTC.

The gene calls are TRBV11-2 and TRBJ2-7, with D unresolved. The CDR3 runs to 15 residues. V was clipped by 5 bases and J by 2 bases, with 16 bases between them. Germline assignment: CDR1 SGHAT and CDR2 FQNNGV. CDR3 coding DNA: TGTGCCAGCAGCCCTGAGACTGGATCAACCTACGAGCAGTACTTC. This sequence encodes CASSPETGSTYEQYF.